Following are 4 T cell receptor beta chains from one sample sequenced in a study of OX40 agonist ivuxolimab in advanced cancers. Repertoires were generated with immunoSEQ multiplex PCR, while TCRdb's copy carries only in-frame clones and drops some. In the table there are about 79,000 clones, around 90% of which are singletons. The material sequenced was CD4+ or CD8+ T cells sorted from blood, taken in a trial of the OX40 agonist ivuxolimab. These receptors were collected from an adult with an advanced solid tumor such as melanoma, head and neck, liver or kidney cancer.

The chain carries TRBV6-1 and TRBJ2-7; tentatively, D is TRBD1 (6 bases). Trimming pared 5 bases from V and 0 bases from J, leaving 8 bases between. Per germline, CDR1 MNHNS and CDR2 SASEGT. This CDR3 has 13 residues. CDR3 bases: TGTGCCAGCAGTACAGGGAGCTCCTACGAGCAGTACGTC. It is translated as CASSTGSSYEQYV.

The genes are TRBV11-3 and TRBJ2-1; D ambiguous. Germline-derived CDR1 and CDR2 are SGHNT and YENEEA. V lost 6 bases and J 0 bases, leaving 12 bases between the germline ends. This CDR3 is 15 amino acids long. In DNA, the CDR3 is TGTGCCAGCAGTTCCAACACGGGCTCCTACAATGAGCAGTTCTTC. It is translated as CASSSNTGSYNEQFF.

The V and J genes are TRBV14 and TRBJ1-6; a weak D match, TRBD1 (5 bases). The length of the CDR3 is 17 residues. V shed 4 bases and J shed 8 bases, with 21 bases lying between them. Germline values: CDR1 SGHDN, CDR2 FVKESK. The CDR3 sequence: CASSPNSRGPSDSPLHF. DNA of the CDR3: TGTGCCAGCAGCCCCAACTCGCGGGGACCAAGCGATTCACCCCTCCACTTT.

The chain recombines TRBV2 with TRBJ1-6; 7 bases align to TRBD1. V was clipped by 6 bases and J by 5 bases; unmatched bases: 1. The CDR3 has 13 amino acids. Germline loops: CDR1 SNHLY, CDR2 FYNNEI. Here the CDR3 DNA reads TGTGCCAGCAGGACAGGGAATAATTCACCCCTCCACTTT. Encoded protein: CASRTGNNSPLHF.